These T cell receptor beta chains were read from a single sample in a study of radiotherapy plus CTLA-4 blockade in lung cancer. The assay was immunoSEQ multiplex PCR, and TCRdb's table has in-frame clones only and misses some. The table records tens of thousands of clones, 83% of them present only once. The specimen was peripheral blood, collected from a patient treated with radiotherapy plus ipilimumab. The receptor set was obtained from a human donor with non-small cell lung cancer who had stable disease on radiotherapy plus ipilimumab. The conserved cysteine and the conserved F or W are not part of the CDR3 here. Clone sizes are given selectively: once, few, many, or a class where the clone is expanded.

j_call: TRBJ2-5; v_call: TRBV5-1; clone_size: .; cdr3_length: 13; cdr3_aa: ASSWGVGLAETQY
j_call: TRBJ1-1; v_call: TRBV6-1; clone_size: .; cdr3_length: 17; cdr3_aa: ASSEDVGTVFSMNTEAF
j_call: TRBJ2-7; v_call: TRBV5-4; clone_size: .; cdr3_length: 13; cdr3_aa: ASSLGGVTGSEQY
j_call: TRBJ2-5; v_call: TRBV27; clone_size: .; cdr3_length: 15; cdr3_aa: ASSLLGLAGVRETQY
j_call: TRBJ1-5; v_call: TRBV18; clone_size: .; cdr3_length: 11; cdr3_aa: ASGGQSNQPQH
j_call: TRBJ2-7; v_call: TRBV6-1; clone_size: .; cdr3_length: 12; cdr3_aa: ASSEMGARYEQY
j_call: TRBJ2-4; v_call: TRBV7-9; clone_size: .; cdr3_length: 10; cdr3_aa: ASSTAKNIQY
j_call: TRBJ2-7; v_call: TRBV28; clone_size: .; cdr3_length: 12; cdr3_aa: ASSSQGADYEQY
j_call: TRBJ2-6; v_call: TRBV5-1; clone_size: once; cdr3_length: 12; cdr3_aa: ASRDRLGANVLT
j_call: TRBJ2-3; v_call: TRBV5-1; clone_size: .; cdr3_length: 14; cdr3_aa: ASSFGQGARSDTQY
j_call: TRBJ2-3; v_call: TRBV28; clone_size: few; cdr3_length: 11; cdr3_aa: ASSYGTSDTQY
j_call: TRBJ2-1; v_call: TRBV27; clone_size: .; cdr3_length: 15; cdr3_aa: ASRSSGRARAYNEQF
j_call: TRBJ1-5; v_call: TRBV6-1; clone_size: .; cdr3_length: 12; cdr3_aa: ASSFTGRGQPQH
j_call: TRBJ1-2; v_call: TRBV27; clone_size: .; cdr3_length: 11; cdr3_aa: ASGRTGNYGYT
j_call: TRBJ2-1; v_call: TRBV28; clone_size: .; cdr3_length: 14; cdr3_aa: ASRKKRGVTVGEQF
j_call: TRBJ2-4; v_call: TRBV6-4; clone_size: .; cdr3_length: 12; cdr3_aa: ASSESPGKNIQY
j_call: TRBJ2-5; v_call: TRBV30; clone_size: .; cdr3_length: 9; cdr3_aa: ALSGQGTQY
j_call: TRBJ1-4; v_call: TRBV6-5; clone_size: once; cdr3_length: 13; cdr3_aa: ASSYSPAVGEKLF
j_call: TRBJ2-5; v_call: TRBV7-2; clone_size: .; cdr3_length: 13; cdr3_aa: ASSLDRGQRKTQY
j_call: TRBJ1-6; v_call: TRBV7-8; clone_size: .; cdr3_length: 18; cdr3_aa: ASSLRGTGESGSYNSPLH
j_call: TRBJ2-7; v_call: TRBV28; clone_size: once; cdr3_length: 12; cdr3_aa: ASSTGTASYEQY
j_call: TRBJ1-3; v_call: TRBV28; clone_size: .; cdr3_length: 12; cdr3_aa: ASSLNRKGNTIY
j_call: TRBJ1-5; v_call: TRBV5-5; clone_size: .; cdr3_length: 13; cdr3_aa: ASSLRGASNQPQH
j_call: TRBJ2-7; v_call: TRBV10-1; clone_size: .; cdr3_length: 11; cdr3_aa: DFTPGQGDEQY
j_call: TRBJ2-7; v_call: TRBV5-5; clone_size: .; cdr3_length: 12; cdr3_aa: ASSWDRAAYEQY
j_call: TRBJ2-1; v_call: TRBV11-2; clone_size: .; cdr3_length: 13; cdr3_aa: ASSRGGDSYNEQF
j_call: TRBJ1-4; v_call: TRBV30; clone_size: .; cdr3_length: 11; cdr3_aa: AWSRQGNEKLF